The T cell receptor beta chain described here comes from a study of cytomegalovirus exposure and HLA in healthy donors. Study as a whole: From HLA-typed donors, an early data release held tens of millions of unique TCRs. General study results and limits: Generally TCR sequences proved uncommon, though certain public TCRs appeared in numerous donors. Cytomegalovirus status was reportedly diagnosed by the classifier with high sensitivity and specificity. A later examination showed that TCR association rates differed by HLA locus, with DRB1 most and HLA-C fewest.

This PCR relied on a set of 60 Vbeta primers and 13 Jbeta primers. The repertoire was sequenced with immunoSEQ multiplex PCR; TCRdb's copy has only in-frame clones and lacks some. This sample has 100,000 to 120,000 clones, with 77% found just once. The V segment lost 8 bases and the J segment 7 bases; nucleotides outside the gene matches: 4. CDR3 length equals 14 residues. Germline lookup yields CDR1 MNHEY and CDR2 SMNVEV (reference sequence). Concerning this clone: Its antigen is undetermined.

The clonotype comes from a woman aged 35 to 49 in good health and CMV-seropositive. The source material was PBMCs. The chain carries TRBV27 and TRBJ2-1, with 14 bases lining up with TRBD2. DNA for the CDR3: TGTGCCAGCCGGACTAGCGGGAGGTGGAATGAGCAGTTCTTC. Translation gives CASRTSGRWNEQFF.